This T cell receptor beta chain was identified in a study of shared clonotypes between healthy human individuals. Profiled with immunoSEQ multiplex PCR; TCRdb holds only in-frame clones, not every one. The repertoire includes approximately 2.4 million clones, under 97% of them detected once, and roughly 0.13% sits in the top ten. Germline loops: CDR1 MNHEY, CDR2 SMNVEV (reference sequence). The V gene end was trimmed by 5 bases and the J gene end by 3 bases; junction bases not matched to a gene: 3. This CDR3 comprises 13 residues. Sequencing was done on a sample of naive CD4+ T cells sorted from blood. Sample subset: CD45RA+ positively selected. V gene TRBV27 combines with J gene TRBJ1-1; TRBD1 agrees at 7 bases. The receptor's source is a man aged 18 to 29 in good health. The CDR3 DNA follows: TGTGCCAGCAGTCGACAGGGTGACACTGAAGCTTTCTTT. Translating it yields CASSRQGDTEAFF.